The next 30 T cell receptor beta chains were all read from a single sample in a study of memory CD4+ T cells and cytomegalovirus serostatus (dated by TCRdb to about 2019). The library was prepared using the immunoSEQ multiplex PCR assay. The table comes from immuneACCESS by way of TCRdb, which keeps in-frame sequences with V and J called. Part of the clones is missing from these tables; in studies checked, under half for an unresolved V gene and the rest for unknown reasons. Across this sample there are about 43,000 clones, with roughly 80% seen only once. The ten largest clones take up around 0.61% of the sample. A FACSAria II was used to sort memory CD4+ T cells, defined as single viable CD3+CD4+CD8-CD45RO+ cells. The specimen sequenced was memory CD4+ T cells from blood. These receptors were collected from an adult in good health and CMV-seronegative.

The chain recombines TRBV7-6 with TRBJ1-2, with a possible D match to TRBD1 (5 bases). The germline V gene encodes CDR1 SGHVS and CDR2 FNYEAQ. V dropped 5 bases and J dropped 8 bases, with 18 bases sitting between them. CDR3 length equals 14 residues. The CDR3 loop reads CASSRNQGRIGYTF. CDR3 nucleotides: TGTGCCAGCAGCCGAAATCAGGGTCGAATCGGCTACACCTTC.

By its share, this clone is medium-sized. The chain recombines TRBV19 with TRBJ2-3, with D possibly called TRBD1 or TRBD2 (6 bases each). Trimming removed 1 base at V and 6 bases at J, with 17 bases between. The V gene's germline CDR1 is LNHDA and CDR2 SQIVND (reference sequence). The CDR3 loop spans 16 amino acids. The DNA of the CDR3 is TGTGCCAGTAGTATAGGAATGTCGGGGGCACGGGATACGCAGTATTTT. This codes for CASSIGMSGARDTQYF.

This clone was counted a single time. The chain has TRBV6-1 and TRBJ1-2; D gene unclear. Germline CDR1 and CDR2: MNHNS and SASEGT. The V end was cut by 1 base, the J end by 4 bases, with 10 bases between. This CDR3 contains 14 residues. CDR3 sequence reads: CASSEGAGAYGYTF. CDR3 DNA: TGTGCCAGCAGTGAAGGGGCAGGCGCCTATGGCTACACCTTC.

The chain carries TRBV5-6 and TRBJ1-5, with D possibly TRBD1 on 5 matching bases. The CDR3 spans 15 residues. The germline CDR1 and CDR2 sequences are SGHDT and YYEEEE. With 4 bases removed from V and 3 bases from J, the gap between germline ends came to 14 bases. CDR3 in DNA: TGTGCCAGCAGCATGGCGGGGGTCCTCAATCAGCCCCAGCATTTT. This sequence encodes CASSMAGVLNQPQHF.

For this clone: Different DNA sequences within this sample yield the same CDR3. The chain is built from TRBV10-3 and TRBJ1-2; the D gene is possibly TRBD1 (6 bases). This CDR3 region has 14 residues. Trimming pared 3 bases from V and 4 bases from J, leaving 12 bases between. Looked up from germline, CDR1 is ENHRY and CDR2 is SYGVKD. The CDR3 nucleotides are TGTGCCATCAGTGATCAGGGGAGAGGCTATGGCTACACCTTC. Translating it yields CAISDQGRGYGYTF.

The CDR3 protein is CASSLAGTVYNEQFF. The CDR3 nucleotides are TGTGCCAGCAGCTTGGCCGGGACAGTCTACAATGAGCAGTTCTTC. This sequence joins TRBV5-6 and TRBJ2-1; 7 positions agree with TRBD1. This CDR3 comprises 15 residues. CDR1 and CDR2 from the germline V gene are SGHDT and YYEEEE. Trimming cost V 0 bases and J 3 bases; bases outside gene matches: 3.

J is TRBJ1-1 and V is TRBV30, with D possibly being TRBD1 (5 bases). This CDR3 has 13 residues. Germline-derived CDR1 and CDR2 are GTSNPN and SVGIG (reference sequence). Trimming removed 2 bases from V and 5 bases from J, with 12 bases in between. The CDR3 DNA sequence: TGTGCCTGGAGTTGGGGGTTGGGGACTGAAGCTTTCTTT. Its translation: CAWSWGLGTEAFF.

This clone has just a few counts. The chain has TRBV7-8 and TRBJ2-5, with D perhaps being TRBD1 or TRBD2 (5 bases each). Germline V gene sequence: CDR1 SGHVS, CDR2 FQNEAQ. The CDR3 is made up of 13 amino acids. V lost 5 bases and J 2 bases, leaving 9 bases between the germline ends. The CDR3 nucleotides are TGTGCCAGCAGCCCGGGGCAGCAAGAGACCCAGTACTTC. Its protein is CASSPGQQETQYF.

The genes are TRBV6-6 and TRBJ1-1; possibly TRBD1 for D (5 bases). CDR3 length: 13 residues. CDR1 is MNHNY and CDR2 is SVGAGI in the germline V gene (reference sequence). V gave up 3 bases and J gave up 4 bases, with 9 bases separating them. Written as DNA, the CDR3 is TGTGCCAGCAGTTATCAGGGCGGCACTGAAGCTTTCTTT. It translates to CASSYQGGTEAFF.

The V call is TRBV5-4, the J call TRBJ1-4; 9 bases fit TRBD1. J was trimmed by 7 bases and V by 4 bases; bases with no gene match: 5. The CDR3 consists of 14 residues. Germline-derived CDR1 and CDR2 are SGHNT and YYREEE (reference sequence). CDR3 DNA: TGTGCCAGCAGCAAGGACAGGGGCACTGAAAAACTGTTTTTT. Translated: CASSKDRGTEKLFF.

The chain is built from TRBV5-1 and TRBJ2-1; TRBD2 is a possible D gene (6 bases). This CDR3 has 15 residues. CDR1 is SGHRS and CDR2 is YFSETQ in the germline V gene. V lost 2 bases and J lost 0, with 9 bases in between. CDR3 protein: CASSLLASSYNEQFF. Here the CDR3 DNA reads TGCGCCAGCAGCTTACTAGCTTCCTCCTACAATGAGCAGTTCTTC.

There are a few counts of this clone. The V gene is TRBV19, the J gene TRBJ1-1; TRBD1 might be the D (5 bases). This CDR3 region has 13 residues. Per the germline V gene, CDR1 is LNHDA and CDR2 is SQIVND (reference sequence). V lost 5 bases and J lost 0, with 7 bases in between. The DNA of the CDR3 is TGTGCCAGTAGTCTGACAGTGAACACTGAAGCTTTCTTT. Amino acids: CASSLTVNTEAFF.

V usage is TRBV18 and J usage is TRBJ1-4, with D hard to call. From germline, CDR1 is KGHSH and CDR2 LQKENI. V gave up 3 bases and J gave up 6 bases, with 11 bases separating them. The CDR3 extends over 14 amino acids. This CDR3 is CASSPGRAHEKLFF. CDR3 sequence (DNA): TGTGCCAGCTCACCGGGGAGGGCCCATGAAAAACTGTTTTTT.

The chain has TRBV11-2 and TRBJ2-1, with 11 bases identical to TRBD2. The CDR3 extends over 13 amino acids. Trimming cost V 6 bases and J 6 bases; bases outside gene matches: 1. Germline-derived CDR1 and CDR2 are SGHAT and FQNNGV. In nucleotides, the CDR3 is TGTGCCAGCAGACTAGCGGGGGTCAATGAGCAGTTCTTC. Protein product: CASRLAGVNEQFF. The full variable domain, in which reference TRBV11-2 and TRBJ2-1 provide the parts outside the CDR3, is EAGVAQSPRYKIIEKRQSVAFWCNPISGHATLYWYQQILGQGPKLLIQFQNNGVVDDSQLPKDRFSAERLKGVDSTLKIQPAKLEDSAVYLCASRLAGVNEQFFGPGTRLTVL.

V and J are TRBV27 and TRBJ2-4, with D possibly being TRBD1 or TRBD2 (6 bases each). Germline V CDR1 and CDR2: MNHEY, SMNVEV (reference sequence). The ends were cut back, 7 bases at V and 8 bases at J, with 15 bases in the middle. The length of the CDR3 is 13 residues. CDR3 in amino acids: CASKSGAWDIQYF. For the CDR3, the DNA is TGTGCCAGCAAATCGGGGGCATGGGACATTCAGTACTTC.

The chain couples TRBV5-1 to TRBJ1-3, with D unclear. Between the trimmed V and J ends, which lost 0 bases and 1 base, there was a span of 11 bases. Germline V gene data show CDR1 as SGHRS and CDR2 as YFSETQ. The CDR3 covers 16 residues. In DNA form, the CDR3 reads TGCGCCAGCAGCTTGGATAGTATGCTATCTGGAAACACCATATATTTT. Its translation is CASSLDSMLSGNTIYF. Based on the CDR3 plus reference TRBV5-1 and TRBJ1-3, the full variable domain is KAGVTQTPRYLIKTRGQQVTLSCSPISGHRSVSWYQQTPGQGLQFLFEYFSETQRNKGNFPGRFSGRQFSNSRSEMNVSTLELGDSALYLCASSLDSMLSGNTIYFGEGSWLTVV.

The V gene is TRBV7-2, the J gene TRBJ2-5; D remains ambiguous. CDR1 and CDR2 from the germline V gene are SGHTA and FQGNSA. This CDR3 has 13 residues. V lost 7 bases and J lost 5, with 14 bases in between. The CDR3 is CASTRIPGETQYF. CDR3 bases: TGTGCCAGCACCCGGATCCCTGGGGAGACCCAGTACTTC.

V gene TRBV4-3 combines with J gene TRBJ2-3; 8 bases agree with TRBD2. The CDR3 length is 17 residues. Per the germline V gene, CDR1 is LGHNA and CDR2 is YSLEER. J was trimmed by 2 bases and V by 4 bases; bases with no gene match: 11. The CDR3 sequence: CASSPAQSGGLTDTQYF. DNA of the CDR3: TGCGCCAGCAGCCCCGCCCAGAGCGGGGGCCTCACAGATACGCAGTATTTT.

The rearrangement joins TRBV15 to TRBJ2-5; perhaps TRBD2 as D (6 bases). CDR3 length equals 16 residues. Germline V gives CDR1 LNHNV, CDR2 YYDKDF (reference sequence). Trimming removed 5 bases from V and 0 bases from J, with 16 bases in between. CDR3 residues: CATSLMGDSNQETQYF. The CDR3 DNA reads TGTGCCACCAGCCTCATGGGGGACTCAAACCAAGAGACCCAGTACTTC.

This clone was seen a few times. This chain connects TRBV18 to TRBJ1-1; D may be TRBD1 (6 bases). Trimming cost V 10 bases and J 1 base, with 13 bases left between them. The CDR3 has 13 amino acids. Germline CDR1 and CDR2: KGHSH and LQKENI. CDR3 in amino acids: CATEDRANTEAFF. DNA of the CDR3: TGTGCCACCGAGGACAGAGCGAACACTGAAGCTTTCTTT.

The CDR3 bases are TGCGCCAGCAGACAAATCGGCTACAATGAGCAGTTCTTC. Its translation is CASRQIGYNEQFF. The chain links TRBV10-1 to TRBJ2-1; D unclear. CDR3 length: 13 residues. In germline, CDR1 is WNHNN, CDR2 SYGVQD (reference sequence). The V end was cut by 6 bases, the J end by 3 bases, with 9 bases between.

The chain combines TRBV9 with TRBJ2-3; 12 positions match TRBD2. With V trimmed by 3 bases and J by 5 bases, 7 bases remained unmatched. The CDR3 runs to 16 residues. Per the germline V gene, CDR1 is SGDLS and CDR2 is YYNGEE. CDR3 nucleotides: TGTGCCAGCAGCGCTCTAGCGGGGGGGCCAGAAGATACGCAGTATTTT. Amino acids: CASSALAGGPEDTQYF.

The rearrangement joins TRBV19 to TRBJ2-5; D might be TRBD1 or TRBD2, each matching 5 bases. Germline V gives CDR1 LNHDA, CDR2 SQIVND (reference sequence). This CDR3 comprises 13 residues. V lost 5 bases and J lost 1, with 8 bases in between. This chain's CDR3 is CASSVGVQETQYF. DNA of the CDR3: TGTGCCAGTAGTGTGGGGGTCCAAGAGACCCAGTACTTC.

V usage is TRBV6-6 and J usage is TRBJ2-1; D gene unclear. The CDR3 extends over 13 amino acids. The V gene lost 8 bases and the J gene lost 4 bases, with 12 bases spanning the gap. CDR1 and CDR2 (germline): MNHNY, SVGAGI (reference sequence). For the CDR3, the DNA is TGTGCCAGCGATTCGGTTGGGTACAATGAGCAGTTCTTC. Translating gives CASDSVGYNEQFF.

The chain uses TRBV4-2 and TRBJ2-5; 7 bases are shared with TRBD2. J gave up 4 bases and V 0 bases, and 2 bases lay outside the gene matches. The CDR3 loop spans 14 amino acids. The germline V gene has CDR1 LGHNA and CDR2 YNFKEQ. CDR3 loop: CASSQEVAGETQYF. CDR3 coding DNA: TGTGCCAGCAGCCAAGAAGTAGCGGGAGAGACCCAGTACTTC.

The chain couples TRBV7-2 to TRBJ2-3; TRBD2 matches at 8 bases. Germline values: CDR1 SGHTA, CDR2 FQGNSA. The CDR3 consists of 17 residues. J gave up 2 bases and V 1 base, and 8 bases lay outside the gene matches. The CDR3 region is CASSLDRSGGITDTQYF. In DNA form, the CDR3 reads TGTGCCAGCAGCTTAGATAGGTCGGGGGGGATCACAGATACGCAGTATTTT.

The chain couples TRBV7-6 to TRBJ2-1; TRBD2 matches 7 bases. The germline CDR1 and CDR2 sequences are SGHVS and FNYEAQ. Trimming removed 1 base from V and 6 bases from J; junction bases left unmatched: 9. This CDR3 has 16 amino acids. This CDR3 is CASSLDLQWGGNEQFF. DNA for the CDR3: TGTGCCAGCAGCTTAGACCTCCAATGGGGGGGCAATGAGCAGTTCTTC.

The rearrangement links TRBV6-5 to TRBJ2-7; TRBD1 matches at 8 bases. The CDR3 has 15 amino acids. The V and J ends lost 5 bases and 2 bases, in that order; junction bases with no gene match: 8. In germline, CDR1 is MNHEY, CDR2 SVGAGI. In DNA form, the CDR3 reads TGTGCCAGCAGTCCCGGGACAGGAGAAACCTACGAGCAGTACTTC. Protein product: CASSPGTGETYEQYF.

The rearrangement joins TRBV5-1 to TRBJ2-4; D remains unclear. The length of the CDR3 is 11 residues. V was shortened by 0 bases and J by 7 bases, with 2 bases between the two germline ends. Germline V lookup: CDR1 SGHRS, CDR2 YFSETQ. CDR3 in DNA: TGCGCCAGCAGCTTGGGGAACATTCAGTACTTC. It encodes CASSLGNIQYF.

This clone was counted between two and nine times. CDR3: CASRRSPGSPLHF. CDR3 coding DNA: TGTGCCAGCAGACGTTCGCCTGGTTCACCCCTCCACTTT. The chain uses TRBV7-8 and TRBJ1-6; no reliable D call. Germline loops: CDR1 SGHVS, CDR2 FQNEAQ. V shed 6 bases and J shed 9 bases, with 12 bases lying between them. The CDR3 is made up of 13 amino acids.